The present T cell receptor beta chain was sequenced within a study of T cell responses to AZD1222 COVID-19 vaccine. Turning to the study itself: Pooling of second doses given at about 4 or about 12 weeks was done.

The CDR3 totals 17 residues. Germline-derived CDR1 and CDR2 are MGHRA and YSYEKL. V was pared by 0 bases and J by 2 bases, with 9 bases of the junction left unmatched. The protocol was immunoSEQ multiplex PCR, while the TCRdb copy is restricted to in-frame clones and leaves out a portion. The data contain 150,000 or so clones, around 94% of them singletons. The chain joins TRBV4-1 to TRBJ1-2, with TRBD1 matching over 7 bases. The receptor comes from an adult in good health. Sample: peripheral blood, taken on day 0 of AZD1222 vaccination. The CDR3 DNA is TGCGCCAGCAGCCAAGATCTGGGACAGCTTATGAACTATGGCTACACCTTC. It yields the protein CASSQDLGQLMNYGYTF.